This TCR beta chain was identified in a study of blood T cell repertoires in COVID-19. This clone was counted ten times or more. Germline V gene lookup returns CDR1 SEHNR and CDR2 FQNEAQ (reference sequence). This CDR3 has 16 residues. V lost 2 bases to trimming and J lost 5 bases, with 16 bases between them. In the study's own analysis: Reference gene primers were amplified, and this amplification served to estimate nucleated cell counts. This table comes from immunoSEQ multiplex PCR, and its TCRdb copy is limited to in-frame clones, with some not included. That table supplies the V and J calls and clone size; D and trimming were determined from the DNA. This sample carries roughly 210,000 clones, around 84% of them seen once, and the ten largest clones take roughly 10%. Seattle enrolled patients during active infection and tracked them longitudinally.

This TCR was sampled from a woman older than 75 with COVID-19, enrolled during active disease. Sequences were obtained from peripheral blood. The rearrangement links TRBV7-9 to TRBJ2-1; perhaps TRBD2 as D (5 bases). The CDR3 DNA sequence: TGTGCCAGCAGCTTAATCGGGGTATCTACTGACAATGAGCAGTTCTTC. Amino acids: CASSLIGVSTDNEQFF.